This T cell receptor beta chain comes out of a study of blood T cells in healthy people across ages (dated by TCRdb to about 2015). The study in broad terms: In model experiments, template switching captured about one uniquely barcoded TCR beta cDNA molecule for every two T cells. To avoid experimental bias, donors of different ages were spread randomly across the sequencing lanes. The donors were divided into four age groups: young (average around 16 years), middle-aged (approximately 42), aged (approximately 64) and long-lived (about 79). The study measured age-related changes in TCR beta repertoire diversity using deep sequencing normalized with unique cDNA molecular identifiers. Using the same blood draw, the study looked at two additional independent replicas of 1 million unique cDNA reads for two donors, one aged 18 to 30 and the other aged 80 or older. General conclusions and limits of the study: Conclusive comparison of naive and antigen-experienced compartments was prevented by the profiling of bulk unsorted PBMCs. There was a strong correlation between observed TCR beta diversity and the percentage of naive T cells measured by flow cytometry. Because the CMV infection status of the donors was unknown, age-related changes in expanded clonotypes may potentially have been confounded. Estimates of total diversity from one million sequenced T cells were regarded as lower bounds and underestimates. Observed TCR beta diversity per million T cells fell roughly linearly with age, and a significant reduction was already apparent by age roughly 40. Compared with the aged group, the long-lived group had more naive CD4+ T cells, fewer expanded clones and increased TCR diversity, suggesting age selection.

Library preparation employed 5' RACE. Instrument used: Illumina HiSeq 2500. A second about 7 to 11 cycle PCR used a sample-barcoded 5' primer and a J-beta primer mix. Each TCR beta cDNA molecule received a unique molecular identifier from a template-switch 5' adaptor carrying 12 random nucleotides. Each sample yielded at least 2.5 million CDR3-containing paired-end reads. First-strand cDNA synthesis was performed from all RNA using the Mint cDNA synthesis kit, with priming by a TRBC-specific oligonucleotide. Following uracil-DNA glycosylase treatment, all cDNA underwent a first 18-cycle PCR with the universal primers M1SS and BC2_uni_R. Per the source publication's procedure: For normalization, 1 million high-quality reads were randomly selected from each sample, with every read carrying a distinct molecular identifier. Reads with shared molecular identifiers were discarded instead of being binned into consensus sequences. MiTCR, set to a Q25 quality threshold and the strictest error-elimination algorithm, was used for CDR3 identification, clonotype clustering and error correction. A nonparametric unseen species model with Euler transformation was used to estimate lower-bound total TCR beta diversity. The public reads were reprocessed in TCRdb via fastp at Q25 and MiXCR, keeping in-frame beta chains. Entries are consolidated by CDR3 protein sequence, retaining the most common genes and DNA. TCRdb, not the authors, supplied the V and J calls. This sample gives some 1.4 million distinct CDR3 sequences in total; around two fifths of them show up just once. The ten largest clones take up 7.9% of the sample.

As concerns this clonotype: No antigen is known for it. Base-call qualities are not available, and no considerably larger clone is one nucleotide away.

The donors were 40 or so Caucasian individuals from Russia, aged about 6 to 95 years, who were systemically healthy. Roughly 9.5 milliliters of peripheral blood were drawn from each donor into EDTA-treated Vacutainer tubes. Ficoll-Paque density-gradient centrifugation was used to isolate PBMCs, with at least 7 million per sample. Total RNA, at least 6 micrograms per sample, was extracted from PBMCs with Trizol reagent. The percentages of naive CD45RAhigh/CD27high T cells were determined by flow cytometry on a PBMC aliquot from every donor. For CDR1 and CDR2, the germline V gene lists MNHNS and SASEGT. Its CDR3 holds 13 amino acids, cysteine through phenylalanine. Only the CDR3 region is kept as DNA, spanning 39 bases read in frame from base 1. Trimming takes 5 bases from V and 4 bases from J, and the germline ends sit 11 bases apart.

The sequence is built from TRBV6-1 and TRBJ1-2, with the D gene too uncertain to name. Sequencing input: blood. The origin of this receptor is a woman aged 18-29 years in good health. The CDR3 protein sequence reads: CASSQKEGYGYTF. The DNA reads TGTGCCAGCAGTCAGAAAGAGGGCTATGGCTACACCTTC.